The 31 T cell receptor beta chains given below trace back to one sample, sequenced in a study of CD8+CD57+ T cells in acquired aplastic anemia. Before being chosen for sequencing, patients had shown CD8+CD57+ cell expansion by flow cytometry. Genomic DNA acted as the template from which TCR beta VDJ combination and CDR3 sequence profiling were carried out. Using its own MiXCR run on the reads, TCRdb lists one record per CDR3 protein. The data contain around 200,000 distinct CDR3 sequences, approximately 48% of them singletons. The sequencing sample was made of sorted CD4+, CD8+, or CD8+CD57+ T cells (not recorded which) from PBMCs. These receptor sequences come from a human donor with aplastic anemia.

This clonotype was found many times. The gene calls are TRBV9 and TRBJ2-3; tentatively, D is TRBD2 (6 bases). Germline V lookup: CDR1 SGDLS, CDR2 YYNGEE. The CDR3 is made up of 14 amino acids. With 3 bases removed from V and 0 bases from J, the gap between germline ends came to 8 bases. CDR3: CASSASVSTDTQYF. CDR3 coding DNA: TGTGCCAGCAGCGCTAGCGTTAGCACAGATACGCAGTATTTT.

This clonotype was counted ten times or more. The V and J genes are TRBV7-2 and TRBJ2-7; D is possibly TRBD1 (7 bases). Germline CDR1 is SGHTA and CDR2 is FQGNSA. CDR3 length equals 17 residues. V was pared by 5 bases and J by 7 bases, with 27 bases between. The CDR3 loop is CASSPLLLGRGVGEQYF. CDR3 in DNA: TGTGCCAGCAGCCCCCTCCTTCTTGGCAGGGGGGTCGGGGAGCAGTACTTC.

The chain has TRBV24-1 and TRBJ1-4, with D uncertain. Trimming removed 5 bases from V and 8 bases from J, with 14 bases in between. The CDR3 consists of 14 residues. Germline-derived CDR1 and CDR2 are KGHDR and SFDVKD. As DNA, the CDR3 is TGTGCCACCAGTGCCTTCCCAGATACGGAAAAACTGTTTTTT. This codes for CATSAFPDTEKLFF.

The gene calls are TRBV7-9 and TRBJ1-1; the D is unclear. Germline values: CDR1 SEHNR, CDR2 FQNEAQ (reference sequence). The CDR3 is 13 residues long. Trimming left V 1 base short and J 6 bases short, with 9 bases between. Here the CDR3 DNA reads TGTGCCAGCAGCTTAGAGTCCCTACCTGAAGCTTTCTTT. Translating gives CASSLESLPEAFF.

The rearrangement uses TRBV29-1 and TRBJ1-1, with D unresolved. The CDR3 covers 12 residues. CDR1 SQVTM and CDR2 ANQGSEA come from the germline V gene. The V end lost 1 base, the J end lost 0 bases, and 3 bases lay between the germline ends. The CDR3 loop is CSVEGLNTEAFF. CDR3 coding DNA: TGCAGCGTTGAAGGCCTGAACACTGAAGCTTTCTTT.

In this sample, this clonotype turned up many times. The J gene is TRBJ1-3, the V gene TRBV6-1; D not resolved. V lost 3 bases and J lost 4, with 13 bases in between. The CDR3 runs 15 residues. The germline V gene has CDR1 MNHNS and CDR2 SASEGT. The CDR3 region is CASSEGSALGNTIYF. The CDR3 coding sequence is TGTGCCAGCAGTGAGGGGTCCGCCTTAGGAAACACCATATATTTT.

This clonotype was counted once. The rearrangement joins TRBV2 to TRBJ1-6; possible D gene TRBD1, 6 bases. V dropped 4 bases and J dropped 8 bases, with 18 bases sitting between them. The CDR3 extends over 16 amino acids. The V gene's germline CDR1 is SNHLY and CDR2 FYNNEI. The CDR3 here is CASSGPGEGMDSPLHF. Here the CDR3 DNA reads TGTGCCAGCAGTGGGCCAGGGGAGGGAATGGATTCACCCCTCCACTTT.

This clonotype was counted only a few times. The rearrangement links TRBV29-1 to TRBJ2-5, with TRBD1 matching over 7 bases. This CDR3 spans 13 amino acids. Germline V CDR1 and CDR2: SQVTM, ANQGSEA. J gave up 1 base and V 7 bases, and 6 bases lay outside the gene matches. The CDR3 DNA reads as TGCAGCGGAGGGGACAGACCCCAAGAGACCCAGTACTTC. Protein sequence: CSGGDRPQETQYF.

This clonotype was counted ten times or more. The V call is TRBV5-5, the J call TRBJ1-2, with D unresolved. CDR3 length: 12 amino acids. Germline V CDR1 and CDR2: SGHKS, YYEKEE (reference sequence). Trimming left V 5 bases short and J 8 bases short, with 13 bases between. This chain's CDR3 is CASRRLPGGYTF. CDR3 DNA sequence: TGTGCCAGCAGGAGGTTGCCTGGGGGCTACACCTTC.

V and J are TRBV2 and TRBJ2-4; TRBD2 aligns across 9 bases. Germline V gene sequence: CDR1 SNHLY, CDR2 FYNNEI. The CDR3 covers 16 residues. Unmatched junction bases numbered 17, after V lost 5 bases and J lost 12 bases. CDR3 sequence: CASSRMPGLAGLAQYF. CDR3 coding DNA: TGTGCCAGCAGTCGAATGCCGGGACTGGCGGGACTAGCTCAGTACTTC.

The sample holds a few counts of this clonotype. A read error is possible here, since a much larger clone lies one base away. The chain carries TRBV7-4 and TRBJ2-5, with 7 bases lining up with TRBD2. The CDR3 is 17 amino acids. Trimming removed 2 bases from V and 5 bases from J; junction bases left unmatched: 14. Per germline, CDR1 SGHVT and CDR2 SQSDAQ. CDR3 coding DNA: TGTGCCAGCAGCTTAATGGGGATGGCGGGAGATGGGGAGACCCAGTACTTC. It encodes CASSLMGMAGDGETQYF.

This clonotype was detected many times. The chain uses TRBV4-1 and TRBJ2-1; D remains unclear. There are 15 residues in the CDR3. V shed 1 base and J shed 5 bases, with 12 bases lying between them. The V gene's germline CDR1 is MGHRA and CDR2 YSYEKL. CDR3: CASSQVDKENNEQFF. CDR3 in DNA: TGCGCCAGCAGCCAAGTAGATAAAGAGAACAATGAGCAGTTCTTC.

The V call is TRBV5-1, the J call TRBJ1-6; 7 bases fit TRBD1. V lost 0 bases to trimming and J lost 8 bases; unmatched junction nucleotides: 11. CDR3 length: 17 residues. Germline values: CDR1 SGHRS, CDR2 YFSETQ. The CDR3 DNA reads TGCGCCAGCAGCTTGGGAGTTAGTGGGCAGGGGGATTCACCCCTCCACTTT. Protein: CASSLGVSGQGDSPLHF.

This chain connects TRBV24-1 to TRBJ2-2; 8 bases align to TRBD1. CDR3 length: 16 amino acids. Trimming took 5 bases from V and 0 from J; bases not matched to a gene: 4. Looked up from germline, CDR1 is KGHDR and CDR2 is SFDVKD. The CDR3 DNA sequence: TGTGCCACCAGTGTTGAGACAGGGGCGAACACCGGGGAGCTGTTTTTT. It is translated as CATSVETGANTGELFF.

The table lists this clonotype with a few counts. One end of the junction fails to match germline, which may point to a read error. The chain employs TRBV7-9 and TRBJ2-7; 7 bases fit TRBD2. The CDR3 consists of 13 residues. Germline V gene lookup returns CDR1 SEHNR and CDR2 FQNEAQ (reference sequence). The CDR3 nucleotides are TGTGCCAGCAGCTCCGGGACTACCGTCTTACCCAACTTC. It codes for CASSSGTTVLPNF.

The chain joins TRBV13 to TRBJ2-7, with TRBD1 as a possible D gene (5 bases). Germline CDR1 and CDR2: PRHDT and FYEKMQ (reference sequence). Trimming took 4 bases from V and 5 from J, leaving 15 bases between them. This CDR3 spans 14 amino acids. The CDR3 region has the DNA TGTGCCAGCAGCTATCGACAGAAACGAAACGAGCAGTACTTC. Protein: CASSYRQKRNEQYF.

This clonotype was recorded many times. V is TRBV20-1 and J is TRBJ1-1, with D unclear. CDR3 size: 11 residues. Between the trimmed V and J ends, which lost 8 bases and 0 bases, there was a span of 7 bases. Germline assignment: CDR1 DFQATT and CDR2 SNEGSKA (reference sequence). The CDR3 region is CSSAVNTEAFF. The DNA of the CDR3 is TGCAGTTCAGCCGTGAACACTGAAGCTTTCTTT.

The V and J genes are TRBV10-3 and TRBJ2-7, with 12 bases matching TRBD2. With V trimmed by 2 bases and J by 2 bases, 1 base remained unmatched. Germline CDR1 ENHRY, CDR2 SYGVKD. The CDR3 is 15 amino acids. The CDR3 DNA reads as TGTGCCATCAGTGAGGGACTAGCGGGGCCCTACGAGCAGTACTTC. Protein sequence: CAISEGLAGPYEQYF.

Turning to this clonotype: Possible read error: a much larger clone is one base away. V is TRBV6-5 and J is TRBJ1-1; weak D call: TRBD1 (5 bases). V lost 2 bases, J lost 4 bases, and 11 bases lay in between. Germline lookup yields CDR1 MNHEY and CDR2 SVGAGI. CDR3 length equals 14 residues. The DNA for the CDR3 is TGTGCCAGCAGTTACCAGGGTGTGAGCACTGAAGCTTTCTTT. It specifies CASSYQGVSTEAFF.

This sequence joins TRBV29-1 and TRBJ2-7, with D tentatively TRBD1 (5 bases). Per the germline V gene, CDR1 is SQVTM and CDR2 is ANQGSEA. The CDR3 totals 13 residues. Trimming removed 7 bases from V and 4 bases from J, with 17 bases in between. This CDR3 is CSAIQEIPYEQYF. The CDR3 DNA follows: TGCAGCGCAATACAGGAAATCCCATACGAGCAGTACTTC.

V and J are TRBV3-1 and TRBJ1-1; D remains ambiguous. V shed 1 base and J shed 2 bases, with 8 bases lying between them. This CDR3 region has 14 residues. CDR1 and CDR2 (germline): LGHDT, YNNKEL (reference sequence). CDR3 loop: CASSQGGANTEAFF. The CDR3 DNA reads as TGTGCCAGCAGCCAAGGGGGTGCTAACACTGAAGCTTTCTTT.

The chain has TRBV14 and TRBJ2-3; D is tentatively TRBD1 or TRBD2 (6 bases each). This CDR3 is 15 amino acids long. The V gene's germline CDR1 is SGHDN and CDR2 FVKESK. Trimming removed 4 bases from V and 3 bases from J, with 14 bases in between. CDR3 coding DNA: TGTGCCAGCAGCCTTGGGGGGCAGGGAACAGATACGCAGTATTTT. It translates to CASSLGGQGTDTQYF.

This clonotype was detected many times. This chain joins TRBV5-1 and TRBJ2-5; 8 positions agree with TRBD1. The J segment lost 5 bases and the V segment lost 0 bases, leaving 9 bases of the junction unmatched. In germline, CDR1 is SGHRS, CDR2 YFSETQ. This CDR3 is 16 amino acids long. CDR3 DNA sequence: TGCGCCAGCAGCTTGGCAGTTCAGGGGGCGGGTGAGACCCAGTACTTC. This codes for CASSLAVQGAGETQYF. Filled out from reference TRBV5-1 and TRBJ2-5, the complete variable domain reads KAGVTQTPRYLIKTRGQQVTLSCSPISGHRSVSWYQQTPGQGLQFLFEYFSETQRNKGNFPGRFSGRQFSNSRSEMNVSTLELGDSALYLCASSLAVQGAGETQYFGPGTRLLVL.

V is TRBV20-1 and J is TRBJ2-5; D is possibly TRBD1 or TRBD2 (5 bases each). Germline V gene lookup returns CDR1 DFQATT and CDR2 SNEGSKA (reference sequence). The CDR3 is 12 residues long. Trimming took 5 bases from V and 3 from J, leaving 10 bases between them. For the CDR3, the DNA is TGCAGTGCTTTGGGACCTGAAGAGACCCAGTACTTC. This gives the protein CSALGPEETQYF.

The rearrangement uses TRBV18 and TRBJ2-5; TRBD1 aligns across 9 bases. Germline assignment: CDR1 KGHSH and CDR2 LQKENI. The V and J ends lost 0 bases and 5 bases, in that order; junction bases with no gene match: 4. CDR3 length: 15 residues. The CDR3 loop is CASSPPTGGMETQYF. DNA for the CDR3: TGTGCCAGCTCACCACCGACAGGGGGAATGGAGACCCAGTACTTC.

The chain employs TRBV20-1 and TRBJ2-7; no firm D call. This CDR3 is 12 amino acids long. Germline V gene data show CDR1 as DFQATT and CDR2 as SNEGSKA (reference sequence). Trimming pared 3 bases from V and 7 bases from J, leaving 13 bases between. DNA of the CDR3: TGCAGTGCTAGTGGCCAAGGCCTTGAGCAGTACTTC. This codes for CSASGQGLEQYF.

The DNA for the CDR3 is TGTGCCAGCAGTTACTCGACTAGCGGGAGCTACAATGAGCAGTTCTTC. Protein product: CASSYSTSGSYNEQFF. V is TRBV6-2 or TRBV6-3 and J is TRBJ2-1, with 12 bases that match TRBD2. After removal of 0 bases from V and 3 bases from J, the junction contained 0 bases not matched to a gene. The CDR3 runs to 16 residues. Germline CDR1 and CDR2: MNHEY and SVGEGT.

This clonotype was recorded a few times. The chain combines TRBV29-1 with TRBJ2-7; possibly TRBD1 for D (6 bases). V was cut by 7 bases and J by 2 bases, with 9 bases left in between. Looked up from germline, CDR1 is SQVTM and CDR2 is ANQGSEA. CDR3 size: 11 residues. CDR3 coding DNA: TGCAGCGCACGGACAGCCTACGAGCAGTACTTC. Its protein product is CSARTAYEQYF.

In its sample, this clonotype was seen many times. This rearrangement joins TRBV20-1 to TRBJ1-1, with 9 positions matching TRBD1. Unmatched junction bases numbered 8, after V lost 3 bases and J lost 6 bases. CDR1 and CDR2 from the germline V gene are DFQATT and SNEGSKA (reference sequence). The CDR3 covers 14 residues. CDR3 loop: CSASTGGIYSEAFF. CDR3 in DNA: TGCAGTGCTAGTACAGGGGGCATTTATTCTGAAGCTTTCTTT.

Comment on this clonotype: Being one base from a much bigger clone, this may be a read error. The chain combines TRBV11-2 with TRBJ1-2, with TRBD1 as a possible D gene (5 bases). Germline CDR1 is SGHAT and CDR2 is FQNNGV. The CDR3 is 16 residues long. V shed 2 bases and J shed 4 bases, with 17 bases lying between them. CDR3 protein: CASSLYYRGLVYGYTF. As DNA, the CDR3 is TGTGCCAGCAGCTTATACTACCGGGGCTTGGTCTATGGCTACACCTTC.

V and J are TRBV10-3 and TRBJ2-5; 9 bases line up with TRBD1. V gave up 5 bases and J gave up 2 bases; unmatched junction bases: 3. Germline V gives CDR1 ENHRY, CDR2 SYGVKD. The CDR3 contains 14 residues. Here the CDR3 reads CAISFGTGQETQYF. As DNA, the CDR3 is TGTGCCATCAGTTTTGGGACAGGGCAAGAGACCCAGTACTTC.